Sequencing of this T cell receptor (beta chain) was carried out in a study of T cells in Graves' hyperthyroidism and ophthalmopathy. Broader study findings: The model forecast ophthalmopathy, anticipating it by a median roughly 6.3 months before onset.

There were TCR beta CDR3 regions amplified from RNA transcripts. RT-PCR in the first round (using the HTBI primer set) targeted the TCR CDR3. A single record per CDR3 protein comes from TCRdb applying MiXCR to the multiplex PCR reads. The table shows about 420,000 distinct CDR3 sequences, with roughly 13% occurring only once. The trim removed 4 bases at V and 2 bases at J, leaving 4 bases unmatched. Looked up from germline, CDR1 is SGHTA and CDR2 is FQGNSA. CDR3 length: 15 residues. Patients were excluded for uncontrolled infection, other autoimmune disease, pregnancy or lactation. Clinical symptoms, serum thyroxine, TRAb, thyroid ultrasound and orbital computed tomography established diagnosis. In its sample, this clonotype was seen many times. Its antigen is not known.

The J gene is TRBJ2-1, the V gene TRBV7-2; 8 positions match TRBD2. The receptor comes from a woman between 18 and 29 years old with Graves' hyperthyroidism. Sequencing used blood. CDR3 DNA sequence: TGTGCCAGCAGCTCCTTAGCGGGGACCTACAATGAGCAGTTCTTC. This translates into CASSSLAGTYNEQFF.